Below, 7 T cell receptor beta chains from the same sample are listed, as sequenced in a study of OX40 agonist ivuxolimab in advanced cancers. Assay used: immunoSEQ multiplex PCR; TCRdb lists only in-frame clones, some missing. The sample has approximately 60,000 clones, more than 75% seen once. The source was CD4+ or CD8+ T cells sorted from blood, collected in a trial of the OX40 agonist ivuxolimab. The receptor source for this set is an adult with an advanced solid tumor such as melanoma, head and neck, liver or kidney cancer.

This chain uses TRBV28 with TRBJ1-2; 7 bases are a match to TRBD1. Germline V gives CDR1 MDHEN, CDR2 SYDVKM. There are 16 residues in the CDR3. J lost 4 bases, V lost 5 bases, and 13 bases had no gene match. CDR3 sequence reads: CASSLLPTGQGYGYTF. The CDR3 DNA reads TGTGCCAGCAGTCTCCTTCCGACAGGGCAAGGCTATGGCTACACCTTC.

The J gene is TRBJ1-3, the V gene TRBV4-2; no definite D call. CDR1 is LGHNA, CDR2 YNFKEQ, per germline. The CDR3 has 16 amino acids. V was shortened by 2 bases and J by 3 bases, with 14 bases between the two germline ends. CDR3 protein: CASSQLAQLFGNTIYF. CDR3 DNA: TGTGCCAGCAGCCAACTCGCCCAGCTTTTTGGAAACACCATATATTTT.

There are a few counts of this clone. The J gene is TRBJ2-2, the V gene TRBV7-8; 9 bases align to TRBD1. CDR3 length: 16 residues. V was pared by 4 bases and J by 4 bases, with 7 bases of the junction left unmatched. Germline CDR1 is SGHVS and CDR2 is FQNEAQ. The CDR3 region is CASSSRGDRVTGELFF. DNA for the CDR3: TGTGCCAGCAGCTCCCGGGGGGACAGGGTCACCGGGGAGCTGTTTTTT.

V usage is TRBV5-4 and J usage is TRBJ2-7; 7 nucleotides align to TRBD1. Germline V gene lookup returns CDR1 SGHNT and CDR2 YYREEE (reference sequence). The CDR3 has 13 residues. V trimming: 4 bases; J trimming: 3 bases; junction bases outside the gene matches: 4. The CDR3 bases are TGTGCCAGCAGCCAGGGACAGAACTACGAGCAGTACTTC. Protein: CASSQGQNYEQYF.

The CDR3 DNA reads as TGTGCCTGGAGTAAGGGGGCTGCAGATACGCAGTATTTT. Amino acids: CAWSKGAADTQYF. V usage is TRBV30 and J usage is TRBJ2-3; TRBD1 matches 7 bases. The CDR3 runs 13 residues. Germline V gene lookup returns CDR1 GTSNPN and CDR2 SVGIG (reference sequence). V lost 2 bases to trimming and J lost 4 bases; unmatched junction nucleotides: 3.

CDR3 sequence reads: CAWSVRRGLPNYGYTF. In DNA, the CDR3 is TGTGCCTGGAGTGTACGACGGGGGCTGCCTAACTATGGCTACACCTTC. The V gene is TRBV30, the J gene TRBJ1-2; TRBD1 is a possible D gene (6 bases). The CDR3 is 16 residues long. Germline CDR1 and CDR2: GTSNPN and SVGIG (reference sequence). Trimming took 0 bases from V and 0 from J, leaving 14 bases between them.

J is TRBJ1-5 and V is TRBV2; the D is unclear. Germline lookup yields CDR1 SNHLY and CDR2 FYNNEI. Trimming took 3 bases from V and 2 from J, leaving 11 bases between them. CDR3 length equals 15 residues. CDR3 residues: CASSDEGTGNQPQHF. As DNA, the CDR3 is TGTGCCAGCAGTGATGAGGGTACGGGCAATCAGCCCCAGCATTTT.